The T cell receptor (beta chain) under discussion was sequenced for a study of blood T cell repertoires in COVID-19 (dated by TCRdb to about 2020). Regarding the study in general: Samples from collaborators originated in the United States, Italy and Spain and spanned both the acute and convalescent phases of COVID-19. The prospective study material was composed of cDNA or gDNA derived from T cells, B-cell-depleted T cells, or PBMCs. The dataset comprised deeply sampled blood TCRbeta repertoires from subjects exposed to, actively infected with, or recovered from COVID-19. The repertoires were made available in a free public database intended to serve as a resource for research on the immune response to SARS-CoV-2. Samples were obtained from the ongoing ImmuneRACE study (first 160 participants) and from over a thousand subjects provided by 6 global collaborators. Nearly every sample came with metadata listing a de-identified subject ID, COVID-19 status, age in years and sex. Where available, HLA class I and class II types were obtained from metadata supplied by the sample provider rather than from assay-based typing.

The germline V gene encodes CDR1 MNHEY and CDR2 SMNVEV (reference sequence). From cysteine to phenylalanine, the CDR3 is 14 amino acids long. Of the read, only the CDR3 DNA is kept; its 42 bases are in frame from base 1. Relative to germline, V is 0 bases shorter and J is 5 bases shorter, with 10 bases between their ends. In Seattle, one collaborating source enrolled patients while the infection was active and tracked those patients longitudinally over the course of disease. Each collaborating institution followed its own protocols to collect whole blood in K2EDTA tubes. For TCRbeta analysis, collaborator samples were shipped as frozen whole blood, as isolated PBMCs, or as DNA extracted from either sample type. Details on this clone: This clone's antigen is unknown. Within one base of it there is no much larger clone, and no base qualities were kept.

TCRbeta CDR3 regions were amplified from genomic DNA using the immunoSEQ Assay, a bias-controlled multiplex PCR. Per the original workflow: The number of nucleated cells in each sample was estimated from the amplification of reference gene primers within the assay. Sequence reads were collapsed and filtered to measure the absolute abundance of every unique TCRbeta CDR3 rearrangement. For each sample, productive Simpson clonality was calculated as the square root of Simpson's diversity index across productive rearrangements. TCRdb obtained this table from immuneACCESS and retained in-frame rearrangements with V and J assigned. These tables miss some clones; where compared with another copy, unresolved V genes account for less than half of the shortfall, and the remainder is unexplained. V, J and clone size are taken as reported in that table, and D and trimming were inferred from the DNA itself. Across this sample there are some 270,000 clones, with around 85% seen only once. The ten biggest clones cover approximately 0.94% of the sample.

What the authors observed across the whole study: The amount of clinical and demographic metadata varied by source and participant and was provided uncurated.

The chain couples TRBV27 to TRBJ1-1, with TRBD1 as a weak D call on 5 bases. The sequence was collected from a human donor with COVID-19, enrolled during active disease. The donor label of this sample is uncertain. The sequencing sample was made of peripheral blood. The DNA sequence is given as TGTGCCAGCAGTTTATCGCCAGGGCGAACTGAAGCTTTCTTT. Its translation reads: CASSLSPGRTEAFF.